This TCR beta chain was found in a study of T cell repertoires in cytomegalovirus infection. Study overall: Signatures in public TCR beta sequences pointed to both CMV infection and matching HLA type.

With respect to this clonotype: The antigen is unknown.

In TCRdb, the reads were re-called with MiXCR into one record per CDR3 protein. The sample yields approximately 340,000 distinct CDR3 sequences, just under 30% seen once. Germline CDR1 and CDR2: MDHEN and SYDVKM. Trimming shortened V by 1 base and J by 8 bases, and 17 bases separated the two germline ends. The CDR3 spans 15 residues. The rearrangement links TRBV28 to TRBJ1-2; no firm D call. The source is a human donor in good health (CMV status not recorded). Some clones in this sample may be carry-over from other donors' samples. This sample comprised cultured PBMCs, obtained from culture after CMV antigen stimulation. The CDR3 DNA reads TGTGCCAGCAGTTTATCGGGCCCCAGCGGATCCGGCTACACCTTC. Its translation is CASSLSGPSGSGYTF.